This T cell receptor beta chain was documented in a study of tumor-infiltrating lymphocytes in primary liver carcinoma. Regarding the study as a whole: Tumor-adjacent and tumor-blood pairs shared less of their repertoires than tumor region pairs shared.

This CDR3 has 14 amino acids. The germline V gene encodes CDR1 SGHAT and CDR2 FQNNGV. DNA and RNA were both co-extracted from approximately 22-30 mg of bulk tissue that had not been sorted. A constant-region primer served to make TCR beta cDNA from roughly 500 ng total RNA. For TCR beta, libraries were produced by three nested multiplex PCR rounds using slightly modified ARM-PCR. PCR rounds one and two used TRBV1-TRBV30 forward primers with a C-beta reverse primer for roughly 10 cycles each. Via MiXCR, TCRdb re-called the multiplex PCR reads, giving one row per CDR3 protein. Among roughly 120,000 distinct CDR3 sequences listed, roughly 75% were seen once. A note on this clonotype: Its target is not known. Lacking the conserved final phenylalanine or tryptophan, this CDR3 likely reflects a read error.

Sequencing was done on a sample of tumor-adjacent normal liver tissue. This chain joins TRBV11-2 and TRBJ2-1, with TRBD2 matching over 7 bases. This clonotype was sampled from a woman aged 55-69 years with primary liver carcinoma and hepatitis B virus infection. In DNA, the CDR3 is TGTGCCAGCAGCGTGGGAGGGGCAGACAATGACCAGTTCCTC. Protein sequence: CASSVGGADNDQFL.